The sample holds many counts of the clone carrying this T cell receptor (beta chain). The antigen is not known. The read stops 3 residues short of the end of the CDR3; the missing end is completed from the germline J gene. The germline V gene encodes CDR1 LNHDA and CDR2 SQIVND (reference sequence). The CDR3 runs to 15 residues. J lost 4 bases, V lost 3 bases, and 4 bases had no gene match. The data were obtained in a study of T cell clonality in common variable immunodeficiency. Study-wide points: Fewer deletions and N-nucleotide insertions were reportedly seen in common variable immunodeficiency TCR beta sequences.

TCRdb's copy holds only in-frame clones and misses some; the assay was immunoSEQ multiplex PCR. The data list approximately 30,000 clones, none observed once; roughly 4% falls to the top ten. This TCR came from a person aged 18 to 70 in good health. The sample comprised peripheral blood mononuclear cells. The J gene is TRBJ2-1, the V gene TRBV19, with TRBD2 identical over 9 bases. CDR3 loop: CASSIMAGGYNEQFF. CDR3 DNA (partial): TGTGCCAGTAGTATTATGGCGGGAGGGTACAATGAG.